A single TCR beta chain is shown here with its context. Its antigen remains unidentified. The sample comes from a study of cytomegalovirus exposure and HLA in healthy donors. Study in general: Early released data had about 85 million unique TCRs, all coming from HLA-typed donors. Study-wide results and caveats: Solely CMV serostatus was available to characterize immune exposure. According to the study, around 180 TCR beta chains were cytomegalovirus-associated.

The primer mix had 60 Vbeta and 13 Jbeta primers. The protocol was immunoSEQ multiplex PCR, while the TCRdb copy is restricted to in-frame clones and leaves out a portion. This table lists roughly 34,000 clones. Germline V gives CDR1 MDHEN, CDR2 SYDVKM. The germline V and J ends were trimmed by 5 bases and 5 bases, with 18 bases remaining between them. The CDR3 totals 15 residues. Sequencing was performed on PBMCs. The sequence was obtained from a woman aged 35 to 49 in good health and CMV-seropositive. The V and J genes are TRBV28 and TRBJ2-5; D is possibly TRBD1 (6 bases). Written as DNA, the CDR3 is TGTGCCAGCAGTCGAGACTCGGGACAACTCGAGACCCAGTACTTC. Its translation is CASSRDSGQLETQYF.